The 4 T cell receptor beta chains in this list originate from one sample, sequenced in a study of CD8 T cells in Susac syndrome. RNA amounts of 0.5 to 1 ug underwent reverse transcription with random hexamers. TCRdb redid the calling of the immunoSEQ multiplex PCR reads with MiXCR, one entry per CDR3 protein. The sample consists of roughly 130,000 distinct CDR3 sequences, roughly 95% of them appearing once. Sequencing was carried out using CD4+ T cells from PBMCs. These receptor sequences come from a human donor in good health.

The sample holds one count of this clonotype. This chain uses TRBV2 with TRBJ2-7, with TRBD1 as a possible D gene (6 bases). This CDR3 contains 12 residues. V lost 7 bases, J lost 13 bases, and 20 bases lay in between. Per germline, CDR1 SNHLY and CDR2 FYNNEI. In DNA, the CDR3 is TGTGCCAGCACTCCCGGCGGAACAGGGTTATACTTC. Protein product: CASTPGGTGLYF.

The gene calls are TRBV19 and TRBJ2-1, with 7 nucleotides matching TRBD2. After removal of 6 bases from V and 0 bases from J, the junction contained 2 bases not matched to a gene. The CDR3 totals 14 residues. From germline, CDR1 is LNHDA and CDR2 SQIVND (reference sequence). This CDR3 reads CASSGTNSYNEQFF. The CDR3 coding sequence is TGTGCCAGTAGCGGGACTAACTCCTACAATGAGCAGTTCTTC.

The chain uses TRBV3-1 and TRBJ2-2, with 7 bases fitting TRBD2. Germline CDR1 is LGHDT and CDR2 is YNNKEL (reference sequence). The CDR3 runs to 14 residues. The trim removed 6 bases at V and 3 bases at J, leaving 4 bases unmatched. The CDR3 spells CASRAGVDTGELFF. The CDR3 bases are TGTGCCAGCAGGGCGGGAGTCGACACCGGGGAGCTGTTTTTT.

The chain couples TRBV5-1 to TRBJ2-6; the D gene could be TRBD1 or TRBD2 (6 bases each). Per germline, CDR1 SGHRS and CDR2 YFSETQ. The length of the CDR3 is 16 residues. V lost 4 bases to trimming and J lost 2 bases, with 13 bases between them. CDR3 sequence reads: CASSGGTQTGANVLTF. For the CDR3, the DNA is TGCGCCAGCAGCGGCGGGACACAGACTGGGGCCAACGTCCTGACTTTC.